The sequence of this T cell receptor (beta chain) was determined in a study of cytotoxic CD8 clonotypes in ibrutinib-treated CLL. Depth targeted 1 in 200,000 to 1 in 1 million T cells, averaging around 10x coverage per clonotype. The data were produced by immunoSEQ multiplex PCR, yet TCRdb's version contains in-frame clones alone and is incomplete. The table shows some 61,000 clones, with about two thirds occurring only once. Points on this clone: The antigen is unknown.

The ends were cut back, 1 base at V and 6 bases at J, with 16 bases in the middle. Germline CDR1 is SGHTA and CDR2 is FQGNSA. There are 16 residues in the CDR3. Study outcomes and limitations: Private clonotypes, not public ones, expanded at ibrutinib response.

The input for sequencing was PBMCs, taken after 12 months of ibrutinib treatment. The chain links TRBV7-2 to TRBJ2-4, with D perhaps matching TRBD2 (5 bases). This sequence was found in a human donor with chronic lymphocytic leukemia. In DNA, the CDR3 is TGTGCCAGCAGCTTAGACAGACTACCCCCAGTAAACATTCAGTACTTC. Its translation: CASSLDRLPPVNIQYF.